This TCR beta chain originates from a study of blood T cell repertoires in COVID-19 (dated by TCRdb to 2018 to 2021). Describing the broader study: Samples from collaborators originated in the United States, Italy and Spain and spanned both the acute and convalescent phases of COVID-19. The prospective study material was composed of cDNA or gDNA derived from T cells, B-cell-depleted T cells, or PBMCs. The dataset comprised deeply sampled blood TCRbeta repertoires from subjects exposed to, actively infected with, or recovered from COVID-19. The repertoires were released in a freely available public database intended as a resource for research on the immune response to SARS-CoV-2. The samples were drawn from the first 160 participants of the ongoing ImmuneRACE study and from 950 to 1,500 subjects provided by 6 global collaborators. The sample metadata nearly always contained a de-identified subject ID, COVID-19 status, age in years and sex. Where HLA class I and class II types were available, the types were taken from metadata supplied by the sample provider, not from assay-based typing.

Overall results and qualifications from the work: How much clinical and demographic metadata was included differed by source and by participant, and the metadata was provided uncurated.

The immunoSEQ Assay, a bias-controlled multiplex PCR, was used to amplify TCRbeta CDR3 regions from genomic DNA. The original pipeline was this. The number of nucleated cells in each sample was estimated from the amplification of reference gene primers within the assay. To quantify the absolute abundance of each unique TCRbeta CDR3 rearrangement, sequence reads were collapsed and filtered. For each sample, productive Simpson clonality was calculated by taking the square root of Simpson's diversity index across productive rearrangements. TCRdb limited this immuneACCESS table to in-frame rearrangements with V and J called. A share of clones is missing; checked studies link under half to unresolved V genes, and the rest is unexplained. V, J and clone size derive from that table, while D and trimming were established from the DNA sequence. This sample has about 72,000 clones in its table, and 90% of those were observed once. Roughly 9.7% of the sample comes from the top ten.

In the case of this clone: The antigen this receptor binds is unknown. Base qualities are not at hand, and no much larger clone is one base apart.

Whole blood was collected in K2EDTA tubes by collaborating institutions according to the institutions' own protocols. For TCRbeta analysis, collaborators shipped samples as frozen whole blood, isolated PBMCs, or DNA extracted from either of those sample types. Based on the germline V gene, the CDR1 and CDR2 sequences are MNHEY and SVGEGT. V loses 5 bases at its end and J loses 2 bases; junction bases beyond the gene matches: 12. The CDR3 runs 16 amino acids, cysteine and phenylalanine included. Here the CDR3 DNA is all that survives: 48 bases in frame from base 1. The sequence was collected from a human donor in a cohort sampled during active COVID-19. The V gene is TRBV6-2 or TRBV6-3 and the J gene is TRBJ2-7, with 7 junctional bases fitting TRBD2. The sequenced sample was peripheral blood. The CDR3 protein sequence reads: CASSNPRGGRPYEQYF. The sequence in DNA is TGTGCCAGCAGTAACCCCCGCGGGGGACGGCCCTACGAGCAGTACTTC.